This TCR beta chain stems from a study of blood T cell repertoires in COVID-19. Study as a whole: Sites in the United States, Italy and Spain provided acute and convalescent COVID-19 samples. The cDNA or gDNA used as material had been derived from T cells, B-cell-depleted T cells, or PBMCs.

Germline V lookup: CDR1 MNHEY, CDR2 SMNVEV (reference sequence). Germline trimming cut 4 bases from V and 2 bases from J; bases unmatched to any gene: 4. The CDR3 has 16 amino acids. Study processing details: Scientists estimated how many nucleated cells there were by amplifying reference gene primers. Clones were read by immunoSEQ multiplex PCR, and TCRdb kept only the in-frame ones, dropping some. The V and J calls and clone size are taken from that table; D and trimming were inferred from the DNA. The sample holds about 260,000 clones, around 84% seen once. The source of this sequence is a woman aged 40-49 years who had recovered from COVID-19. The V and J genes are TRBV27 and TRBJ2-3; 12 nucleotides match TRBD2. Sequencing was done on a sample of peripheral blood. CDR3 nucleotides: TGTGCCAGCAGTTCAGGACTAGCGGGGTACACAGATACGCAGTATTTT. This codes for CASSSGLAGYTDTQYF.